This is a list of T cell receptor beta chains from one sample in a study of regulatory T cells in long-lasting Graves disease. TCRdb re-derived calls from the multiplex PCR reads in MiXCR, one entry per CDR3 protein. The sample shows approximately 360,000 distinct CDR3 sequences, roughly 25% of them seen only once. This specimen was peripheral blood mononuclear cells (PBMCs), taken when the disease was refractory, from a patient treated with antithyroid drugs. These receptors were collected from a middle-aged woman with Graves disease. Each CDR3 is given with its conserved first and last residue. The D gene is left open where the match is weak. Part of the rows lack a size; the others show once, few, many or a class for expanded clones.

abundance: few
d_gene: NA
j_gene: TRBJ2-2
v_gene: TRBV19
CDR3aa: CASRVGIGELFF
CDR3nt: TGTGCCAGTAGGGTAGGGATCGGGGAGCTGTTTTTT

abundance: NA
d_gene: NA
j_gene: TRBJ2-2
v_gene: TRBV6-1
CDR3aa: CASRFSKRNTGELFF
CDR3nt: TGTGCCAGCAGATTCTCCAAACGGAACACCGGGGAGCTGTTTTTT

abundance: once
d_gene: TRBD1
j_gene: TRBJ1-2
v_gene: TRBV24-1
CDR3aa: CATSDGTLRGNSYGYTF
CDR3nt: TGTGCCACCAGTGATGGGACCCTCAGGGGGAACAGCTATGGCTACACCTTC

abundance: many
d_gene: TRBD1
j_gene: TRBJ2-5
v_gene: TRBV24-1
CDR3aa: CATSERRGPQETQYF
CDR3nt: TGTGCCACCAGTGAGCGTAGGGGGCCCCAAGAGACCCAGTACTTC

abundance: NA
d_gene: NA
j_gene: TRBJ2-7
v_gene: TRBV5-8
CDR3aa: CASSYPGGFAYEQYF
CDR3nt: TGTGCCAGCAGCTACCCTGGGGGGTTTGCCTACGAGCAGTACTTC

abundance: NA
d_gene: TRBD2
j_gene: TRBJ2-7
v_gene: TRBV3-1
CDR3aa: CASSRGLAGGSEQYF
CDR3nt: TGTGCCAGCAGTCGGGGACTAGCGGGAGGCAGCGAGCAGTACTTC

abundance: NA
d_gene: NA
j_gene: TRBJ1-2
v_gene: TRBV7-2
CDR3aa: CASSLGAQIYGYTF
CDR3nt: TGTGCCAGCAGCTTAGGCGCACAGATCTATGGCTACACCTTC

abundance: many
d_gene: TRBD2
j_gene: TRBJ2-7
v_gene: TRBV28
CDR3aa: CASSSPPGLGYQEQYF
CDR3nt: TGTGCCAGCAGCTCCCCTCCGGGACTAGGATATCAGGAGCAGTACTTC

abundance: NA
d_gene: TRBD2
j_gene: TRBJ2-1
v_gene: TRBV20-1
CDR3aa: CSAILREGLSYEQFF
CDR3nt: TGCAGTGCTATTTTACGGGAGGGCCTGTCCTATGAGCAGTTCTTC

abundance: many
d_gene: NA
j_gene: TRBJ2-5
v_gene: TRBV7-8
CDR3aa: CASSLRGGGINQETQYF
CDR3nt: TGTGCCAGCAGCTTACGCGGTGGCGGGATCAACCAAGAGACCCAGTACTTC

abundance: NA
d_gene: NA
j_gene: TRBJ1-1
v_gene: TRBV30
CDR3aa: CAWSVAGSTEAFF
CDR3nt: TGTGCCTGGAGTGTAGCGGGGAGCACTGAAGCTTTCTTT

abundance: many
d_gene: TRBD2
j_gene: TRBJ2-7
v_gene: TRBV12-3/TRBV12-4
CDR3aa: CASSGGGGNPHEQYF
CDR3nt: TGTGCCAGCAGTGGGGGGGGGGGAAACCCCCACGAGCAGTACTTC

abundance: many
d_gene: NA
j_gene: TRBJ1-4
v_gene: TRBV28
CDR3aa: CASRWAPGRANEKLFF
CDR3nt: TGTGCCAGCAGGTGGGCACCGGGACGGGCGAATGAAAAACTGTTTTTT

abundance: NA
d_gene: NA
j_gene: TRBJ1-1
v_gene: TRBV7-9
CDR3aa: CASSPSFGRETEAFF
CDR3nt: TGTGCCAGCAGCCCTAGCTTTGGCAGGGAGACTGAAGCTTTCTTT

abundance: NA
d_gene: NA
j_gene: TRBJ2-2
v_gene: TRBV29-1
CDR3aa: CSVGSPGANTGELFF
CDR3nt: TGCAGCGTTGGGTCTCCAGGCGCGAACACCGGGGAGCTGTTTTTT

abundance: many
d_gene: NA
j_gene: TRBJ1-1
v_gene: TRBV2
CDR3aa: CASIPRSLNTEAFF
CDR3nt: TGTGCCAGCATTCCCAGGAGCTTGAACACTGAAGCTTTCTTT

abundance: few
d_gene: NA
j_gene: TRBJ1-5
v_gene: TRBV5-6
CDR3aa: CASSLAVEGPNQPQHF
CDR3nt: TGTGCCAGCAGCTTGGCCGTGGAGGGGCCAAATCAGCCCCAGCATTTT

abundance: NA
d_gene: NA
j_gene: TRBJ2-3
v_gene: TRBV2
CDR3aa: CASSEALLGLRITDTQYF
CDR3nt: TGTGCCAGCAGTGAAGCGCTTCTAGGACTCCGTATCACAGATACGCAGTATTTT

abundance: few
d_gene: NA
j_gene: TRBJ1-1
v_gene: TRBV2
CDR3aa: CASSGHPNTEAFF
CDR3nt: TGTGCCAGCAGTGGTCACCCGAACACTGAAGCTTTCTTT

abundance: NA
d_gene: NA
j_gene: TRBJ1-1
v_gene: TRBV4-1
CDR3aa: CASRPILILGSMNTEAFF
CDR3nt: TGCGCCAGCAGACCAATTTTAATTTTGGGGAGCATGAACACTGAAGCTTTCTTT

abundance: many
d_gene: TRBD2
j_gene: TRBJ2-7
v_gene: TRBV28
CDR3aa: CASSVAGEAYEQYF
CDR3nt: TGTGCCAGCAGCGTAGCGGGAGAGGCCTACGAGCAGTACTTC

abundance: few
d_gene: NA
j_gene: TRBJ1-1
v_gene: TRBV6-1
CDR3aa: CASNSRAEAFF
CDR3nt: TGTGCCAGCAACAGCCGGGCCGAAGCTTTCTTT

abundance: many
d_gene: NA
j_gene: TRBJ2-7
v_gene: TRBV28
CDR3aa: CASSLDRLTYEQYF
CDR3nt: TGTGCCAGCAGTTTAGACAGGCTGACCTACGAGCAGTACTTC

abundance: many
d_gene: TRBD2
j_gene: TRBJ2-6
v_gene: TRBV28
CDR3aa: CASSSNGLARNSGANVLTF
CDR3nt: TGTGCCAGCAGTTCCAATGGACTAGCGAGAAATTCTGGGGCCAACGTCCTGACTTTC

abundance: many
d_gene: NA
j_gene: TRBJ1-5
v_gene: TRBV28
CDR3aa: CASKDTARGNQPQHF
CDR3nt: TGTGCCAGCAAGGACACGGCCAGGGGCAATCAGCCCCAGCATTTT

abundance: NA
d_gene: NA
j_gene: TRBJ2-5
v_gene: TRBV5-1
CDR3aa: CASSLARAETQYF
CDR3nt: TGCGCCAGCAGCTTGGCCAGAGCGGAGACCCAGTACTTC

abundance: few
d_gene: TRBD1
j_gene: TRBJ2-5
v_gene: TRBV6-1
CDR3aa: CASSDSLQGSGTQETQYF
CDR3nt: TGTGCCAGCAGTGACTCTTTACAGGGGAGTGGGACCCAAGAGACCCAGTACTTC

abundance: NA
d_gene: NA
j_gene: TRBJ2-5
v_gene: TRBV5-4
CDR3aa: CASSLAPYGETQYF
CDR3nt: TGTGCCAGCAGCTTGGCTCCATACGGCGAGACCCAGTACTTC